The source of this T cell receptor (beta chain) is a study of identical twins. Donors were all healthy Caucasians. Study-wide results and caveats: The conclusions drew on cross-sectional statistical analysis instead of tracking the same donors. Zero-insertion analyses might be partly confounded by invariant T cells like MAIT and iNKT.

In this sample, this clonotype turned up many times. Its antigen is not known. MiXCR, applied by TCRdb to the 5' RACE reads, yields one record per CDR3 protein. The sample includes 210,000 or so distinct CDR3 sequences, 7.5% seen only once; the top ten take approximately 2%. These same records also appear under a second study, on yellow fever vaccine responses in identical twins.

Source material: memory (CD45RO+) T cells sorted from blood. The sequence was obtained from a woman aged 18-30 years in good health.

In nucleotides, the CDR3 is TGTGCCAGCAGCTTAGCACATACGGGAAACACCATATATTTT. It is translated as CASSLAHTGNTIYF. The genes are TRBV7-2 and TRBJ1-3, with D uncertain. Per the germline V gene, CDR1 is SGHTA and CDR2 is FQGNSA. CDR3 length: 14 amino acids. Trimming shortened V by 0 bases and J by 4 bases, and 7 bases separated the two germline ends. Complete variable domain (other parts from reference TRBV7-2 and TRBJ1-3): GAGVSQSPSNKVTEKGKDVELRCDPISGHTALYWYRQSLGQGLEFLIYFQGNSAPDKSGLPSDRFSAERTGGSVSTLTIQRTQQEDSAVYLCASSLAHTGNTIYFGEGSWLTVV.